This is a list of T cell receptor beta chains from one sample in a study of blood T cell repertoires in COVID-19. Sequenced by immunoSEQ multiplex PCR; TCRdb stores in-frame clones only, minus some. The repertoire holds about 190,000 clones, about 81% seen once, with roughly 3.2% in the top ten. The sample consisted of PBMCs or T cells enriched from blood (not recorded which). The receptors were sampled from a woman in her 30s who had recovered from COVID-19. The CDR3 runs from the conserved cysteine through the conserved F or W. A D gene is named only where the DNA matches it firmly. The size of a clone is reported for some rows only, either as once, few or many, or as a class for expanded clones.

d_gene,j_gene,abundance,v_gene,CDR3nt,CDR3aa
-,TRBJ2-3,-,TRBV10-3,TGTGCCATCAGTGAGGGACTACTCCCGGATACGCAGTATTTT,CAISEGLLPDTQYF
TRBD2,TRBJ2-3,-,TRBV14,TGTGCCAGCAGCCAAGGTTCGAGGCGAGCGGGGAGAGGGGATACGCAGTATTTT,CASSQGSRRAGRGDTQYF
-,TRBJ1-4,few,TRBV10-3,TGTGCCATCAGTGACACGGGGGGGCCCACTAATGAAAAACTGTTTTTT,CAISDTGGPTNEKLFF
-,TRBJ1-4,few,TRBV5-1,TGCGCCAGCAGCTTGGTGGGCAGCTTAACTAATGAAAAACTGTTTTTT,CASSLVGSLTNEKLFF
TRBD1,TRBJ2-7,-,TRBV5-1,TGCGCCAGCAGCTTCCTAGGGGACAGGGGGCATGTGGGGTCCTCCTACGAGCAGTACTTC,CASSFLGDRGHVGSSYEQYF
TRBD1,TRBJ1-2,-,TRBV12-3/TRBV12-4,TGTGCCAGCAGCTCGGACAGGGGACTAGGCTACACCTTC,CASSSDRGLGYTF
-,TRBJ2-1,-,TRBV5-4,TGTGCCAGCAGGCTCGACTACCTCTCCTACAATGAGCAGTTCTTC,CASRLDYLSYNEQFF
-,TRBJ2-7,-,TRBV9,TGTGCCAGCAGCGTAGATGGGGCGAGCTCCTACGAGCAGTACTTC,CASSVDGASSYEQYF
TRBD1,TRBJ2-6,-,TRBV7-9,TGTGCCAGCAGCTTAACATACGGCAGGGGGCTTGGGGCCAACGTCCTGACTTTC,CASSLTYGRGLGANVLTF
-,TRBJ1-2,once,TRBV6-5,TGTGCCAGCAGCTCCTACGGTTATGGCTACACCTTC,CASSSYGYGYTF
TRBD2,TRBJ2-1,few,TRBV5-1,TGCGCCAGCAGCTTAGCGGGGGGATTCGTCAATGAGCAGTTCTTC,CASSLAGGFVNEQFF
-,TRBJ2-3,-,TRBV2,TGTGCCAGCTCTAATCCTAGAGGTACAGATACGCAGTATTTT,CASSNPRGTDTQYF
-,TRBJ2-6,-,TRBV24-1,TGTGCCACCAGTGATCCAGGGGTTTACTCTGGGGCCAACGTCCTGACTTTC,CATSDPGVYSGANVLTF
TRBD1,TRBJ1-2,-,TRBV29-1,TGCAGCGTTGAGCGAGCAGGGGGTGGAGGCTACACCTTC,CSVERAGGGGYTF
-,TRBJ2-5,-,TRBV30,TGTGCCTGGAATTACCGGGAGACCCAGTACTTC,CAWNYRETQYF
TRBD2,TRBJ2-3,-,TRBV19,TGTGCCACCCTGAGTAGCGGGAGGGCAACAGATACGCAGTATTTT,CATLSSGRATDTQYF
-,TRBJ2-6,-,TRBV5-1,TGCGCCAGCAGCCCCCAAGGGGACTCTGGGGCCAACGTCCTGACTTTC,CASSPQGDSGANVLTF